This TCR beta chain was captured by sequencing in a study of cytotoxic CD8 clonotypes in ibrutinib-treated CLL. Study outcomes and limitations: At progression, clonality fell back toward baseline after rising at ibrutinib response.

A remark on this clone: Its antigen remains unidentified.

The germline V and J ends were trimmed by 4 bases and 4 bases, with 17 bases remaining between them. Germline V lookup: CDR1 WSHSY, CDR2 SAAADI. The CDR3 loop spans 16 amino acids. Clones were read by immunoSEQ multiplex PCR, and TCRdb kept only the in-frame ones, dropping some. This table holds about 140,000 clones, approximately 80% found once. The material was PBMCs, obtained after 36 months of ibrutinib treatment. The V call is TRBV10-2, the J call TRBJ2-1, with a weak D call TRBD1 (7 bases). This receptor was obtained from a human donor with chronic lymphocytic leukemia. The CDR3 DNA is TGCGCCAGCAGTGTAAGACAGGGAGGTTATTACAATGAGCAGTTCTTC. It specifies CASSVRQGGYYNEQFF.